In this sample, the clone carrying this T cell receptor (beta chain) turned up a few times. The sample originates from a study of CD8 T cells in ankylosing spondylitis. Libraries for TCR beta were made by quantitative 5'-RACE with molecular barcodes. TCRdb analysed the 5' RACE reads with MiXCR anew, one entry per CDR3 protein. The repertoire holds a few hundred thousand distinct CDR3 sequences, with about 19% as singletons. Germline V lookup: CDR1 SGHTA, CDR2 FQGNSA. The CDR3 sequence is 16 residues long. With V trimmed by 5 bases and J by 3 bases, 5 bases remained unmatched. The receptor was isolated from a male donor with ankylosing spondylitis or in good health (not recorded which). The sequenced sample consisted of blood, either unsorted or a sorted T cell fraction (not recorded which). V gene TRBV7-2 combines with J gene TRBJ2-5; 14 bases map to TRBD2. As DNA, the CDR3 is TGTGCCAGCAGCCCGGGACTAGCGGGGGTAAAAGAGACCCAGTACTTC. Translating it yields CASSPGLAGVKETQYF.